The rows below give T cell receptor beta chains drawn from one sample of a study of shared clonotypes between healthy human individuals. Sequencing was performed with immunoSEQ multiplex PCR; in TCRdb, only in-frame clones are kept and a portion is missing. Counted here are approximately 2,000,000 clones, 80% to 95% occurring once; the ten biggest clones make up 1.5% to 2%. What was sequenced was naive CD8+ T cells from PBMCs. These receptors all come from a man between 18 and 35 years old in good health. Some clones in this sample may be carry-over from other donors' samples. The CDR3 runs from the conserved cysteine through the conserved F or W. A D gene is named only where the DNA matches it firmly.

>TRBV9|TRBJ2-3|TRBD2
CASSTRTSWDTQYF
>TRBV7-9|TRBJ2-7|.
CASSLSYEQYF
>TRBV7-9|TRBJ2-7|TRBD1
CASSFPTSSGTGGYEQYF
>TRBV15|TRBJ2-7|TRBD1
CATSREGTGESPYEQYF
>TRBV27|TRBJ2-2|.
CASSFRVFYGELFF
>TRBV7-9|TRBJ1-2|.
CASSFGNWSRYGYTF
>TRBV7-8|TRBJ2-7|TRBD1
CASSLAEGAGSYEQYF
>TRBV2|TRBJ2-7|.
CASSEFRGLYEQYF
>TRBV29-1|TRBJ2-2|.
CSAVKQGTNTGELFF
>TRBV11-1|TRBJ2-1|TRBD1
CASSSDRATWYNEQFF
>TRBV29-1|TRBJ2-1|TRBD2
CSAESPGLARLVQFF
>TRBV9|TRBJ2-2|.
CASSTPVDSIANTGELFF
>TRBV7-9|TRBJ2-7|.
CASSLERETYEQYF
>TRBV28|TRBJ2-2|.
CASSRDPEGPGELFF
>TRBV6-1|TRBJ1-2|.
CASSEGLGIALYGYTF
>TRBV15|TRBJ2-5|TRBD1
CATSPSDWTGEETQYF
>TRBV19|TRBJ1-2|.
CASSITWTPQGANYGYTF
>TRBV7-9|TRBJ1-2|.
CASSLLSENYGYTF
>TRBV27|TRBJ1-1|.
CASSPTGFFLAEAAFF
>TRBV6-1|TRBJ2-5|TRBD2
CAGSENTSGRSGETQYF
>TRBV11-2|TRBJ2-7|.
CASSLVAAYEQYF
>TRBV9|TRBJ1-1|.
CASSEPPDTGNTEAFF
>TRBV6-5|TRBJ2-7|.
CASSLRIDNAYEQYF
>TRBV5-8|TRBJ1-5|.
CASSFTGEANQPQHF
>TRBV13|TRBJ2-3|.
CASSQRTHTDTQYF
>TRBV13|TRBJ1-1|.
CASSFNSPRAFF
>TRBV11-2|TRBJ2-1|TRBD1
CASSLDPIGGNYNEQFF
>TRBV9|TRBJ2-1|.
CASSPPDNNEQFF
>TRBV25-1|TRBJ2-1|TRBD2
CASSEYPGLAANNEQFF
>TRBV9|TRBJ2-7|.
CASSVGVVSSYEQYF
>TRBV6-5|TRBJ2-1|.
CASSYAWNNEQFF
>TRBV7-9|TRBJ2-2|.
CASSRLRDPNTGELFF
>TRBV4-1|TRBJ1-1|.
CASSPYPGSTEAFF
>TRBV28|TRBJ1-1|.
CASSLRATEAFF
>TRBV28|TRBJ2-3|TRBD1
CASSLEQGLTDTQYF
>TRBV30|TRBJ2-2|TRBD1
CAWSHLPGQGLVPGELFF
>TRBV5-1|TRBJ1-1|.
CASSLEGLGKWTEAFF
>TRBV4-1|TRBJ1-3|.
CASSPPGREGSGNTIYF
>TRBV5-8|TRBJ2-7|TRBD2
CASSLVPGGEQYF
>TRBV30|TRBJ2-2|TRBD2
CAWSPTGLVGELFF
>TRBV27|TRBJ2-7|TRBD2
CASSAGLAGYEQYF
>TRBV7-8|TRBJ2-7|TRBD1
CASSPDRGGEQYF
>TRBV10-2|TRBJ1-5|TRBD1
CASSGDRLSNQPQHF
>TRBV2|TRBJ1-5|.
CASSIPGPLQPQHF
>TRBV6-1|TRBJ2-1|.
CASSAGGGSPYNEQFF
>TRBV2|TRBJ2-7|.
CASSAPSSYEQYF
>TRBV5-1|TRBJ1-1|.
CASSFWDPGANTEAFF
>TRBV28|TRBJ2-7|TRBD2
CASSPGLAPSWEQYF
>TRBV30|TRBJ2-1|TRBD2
CAWSVVAGELQFF
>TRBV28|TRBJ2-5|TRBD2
CASRDYLNSQETQYF
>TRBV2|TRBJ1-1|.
CASFKTGVNTEAFF
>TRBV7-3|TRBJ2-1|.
CASSLGQTEKTYNEQFF
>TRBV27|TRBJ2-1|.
CASSLAVGGIGDEQFF